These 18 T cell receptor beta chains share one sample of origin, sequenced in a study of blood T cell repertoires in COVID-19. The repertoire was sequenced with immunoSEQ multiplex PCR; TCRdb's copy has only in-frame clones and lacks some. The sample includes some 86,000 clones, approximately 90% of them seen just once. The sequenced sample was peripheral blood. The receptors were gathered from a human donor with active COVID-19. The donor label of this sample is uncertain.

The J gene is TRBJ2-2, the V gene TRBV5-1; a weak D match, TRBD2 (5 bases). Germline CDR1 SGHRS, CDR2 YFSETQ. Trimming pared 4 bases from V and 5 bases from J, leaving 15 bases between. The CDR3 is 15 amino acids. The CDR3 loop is CASSLSGNPTGELFF. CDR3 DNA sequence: TGCGCCAGCAGCCTCTCGGGAAACCCGACCGGGGAGCTGTTTTTT. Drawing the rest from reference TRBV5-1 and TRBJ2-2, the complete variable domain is KAGVTQTPRYLIKTRGQQVTLSCSPISGHRSVSWYQQTPGQGLQFLFEYFSETQRNKGNFPGRFSGRQFSNSRSEMNVSTLELGDSALYLCASSLSGNPTGELFFGEGSRLTVL.

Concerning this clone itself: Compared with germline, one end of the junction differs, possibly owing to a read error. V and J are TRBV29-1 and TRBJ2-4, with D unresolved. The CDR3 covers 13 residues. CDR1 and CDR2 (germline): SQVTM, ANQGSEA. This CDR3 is CSVREAAQNIQYF. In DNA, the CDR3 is TGCAGCGTGCGAGAGGCAGCCCAAAACATTCAGTACTTC.

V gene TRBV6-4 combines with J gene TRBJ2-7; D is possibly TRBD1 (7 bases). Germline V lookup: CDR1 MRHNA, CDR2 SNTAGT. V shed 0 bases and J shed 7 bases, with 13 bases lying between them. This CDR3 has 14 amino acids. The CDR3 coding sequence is TGTGCCAGCAGTGACTCAGGGGGCGCGGGGGAGCAGTACTTC. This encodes CASSDSGGAGEQYF.

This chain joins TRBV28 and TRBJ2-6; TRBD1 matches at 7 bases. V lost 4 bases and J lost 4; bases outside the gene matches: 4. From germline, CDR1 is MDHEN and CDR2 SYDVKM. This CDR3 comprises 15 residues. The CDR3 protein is CASSSTGDGANVLTF. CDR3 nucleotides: TGTGCCAGCAGTTCTACAGGGGACGGGGCCAACGTCCTGACTTTC.

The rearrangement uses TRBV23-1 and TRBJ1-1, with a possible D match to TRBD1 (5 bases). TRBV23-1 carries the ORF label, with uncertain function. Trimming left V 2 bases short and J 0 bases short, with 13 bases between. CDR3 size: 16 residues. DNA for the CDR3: TGCGCCAGCAGTCAAGGCTACAGGCCGATGAACACTGAAGCTTTCTTT. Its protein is CASSQGYRPMNTEAFF.

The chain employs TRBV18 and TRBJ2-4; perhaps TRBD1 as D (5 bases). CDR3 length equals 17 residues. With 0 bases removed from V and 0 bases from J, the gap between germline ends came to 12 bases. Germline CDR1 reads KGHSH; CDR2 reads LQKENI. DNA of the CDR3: TGTGCCAGCTCACCACCGGTGACAGCGATAGCCAAAAACATTCAGTACTTC. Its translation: CASSPPVTAIAKNIQYF.

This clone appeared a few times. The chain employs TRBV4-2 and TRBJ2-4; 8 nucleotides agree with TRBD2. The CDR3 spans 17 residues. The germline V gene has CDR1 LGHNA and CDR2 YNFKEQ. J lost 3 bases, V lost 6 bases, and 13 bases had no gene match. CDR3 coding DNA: TGTGCCAGCAGTCACGTTAGCGGGGATCGGGGCAAAAACATTCAGTACTTC. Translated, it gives CASSHVSGDRGKNIQYF.

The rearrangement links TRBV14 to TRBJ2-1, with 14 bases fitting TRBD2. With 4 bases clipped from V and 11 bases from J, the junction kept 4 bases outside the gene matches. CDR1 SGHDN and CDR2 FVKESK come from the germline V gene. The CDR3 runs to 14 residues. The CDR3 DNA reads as TGTGCCAGCAGCCCTGGACTAGCGGGGGGAAAGCAGTTCTTC. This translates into CASSPGLAGGKQFF.

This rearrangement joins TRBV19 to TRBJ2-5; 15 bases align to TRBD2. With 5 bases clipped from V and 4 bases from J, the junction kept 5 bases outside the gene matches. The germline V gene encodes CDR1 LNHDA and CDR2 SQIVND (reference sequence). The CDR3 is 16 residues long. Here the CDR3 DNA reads TGTGCCAGTAGTCCCGGACTAGCGGGGGGGCTAGAGACCCAGTACTTC. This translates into CASSPGLAGGLETQYF.

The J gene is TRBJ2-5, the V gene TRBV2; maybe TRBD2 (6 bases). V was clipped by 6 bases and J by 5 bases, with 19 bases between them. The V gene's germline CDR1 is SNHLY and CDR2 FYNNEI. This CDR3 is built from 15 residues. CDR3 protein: CASRFGRGPRETQYF. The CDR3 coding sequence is TGTGCCAGCAGATTTGGGCGGGGTCCCAGGGAGACCCAGTACTTC.

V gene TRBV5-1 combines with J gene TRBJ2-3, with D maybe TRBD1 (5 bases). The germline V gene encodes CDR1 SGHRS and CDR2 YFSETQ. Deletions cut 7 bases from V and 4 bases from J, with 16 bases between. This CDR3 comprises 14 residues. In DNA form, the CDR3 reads TGCGCCAGCTCCCCAGGGATTTCCGCAGATACGCAGTATTTT. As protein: CASSPGISADTQYF.

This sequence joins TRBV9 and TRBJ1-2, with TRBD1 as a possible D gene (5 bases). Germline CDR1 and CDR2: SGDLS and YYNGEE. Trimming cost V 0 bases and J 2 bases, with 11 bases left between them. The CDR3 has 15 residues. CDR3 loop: CASSVEQGMNYGYTF. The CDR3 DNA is TGTGCCAGCAGCGTAGAGCAGGGTATGAACTATGGCTACACCTTC.

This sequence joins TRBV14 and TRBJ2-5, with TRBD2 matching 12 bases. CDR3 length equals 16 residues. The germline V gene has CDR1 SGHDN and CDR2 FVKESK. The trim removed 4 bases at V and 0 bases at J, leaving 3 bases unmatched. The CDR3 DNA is TGTGCCAGCAGCCGACTAGCGGGGGTTTACCAAGAGACCCAGTACTTC. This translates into CASSRLAGVYQETQYF.

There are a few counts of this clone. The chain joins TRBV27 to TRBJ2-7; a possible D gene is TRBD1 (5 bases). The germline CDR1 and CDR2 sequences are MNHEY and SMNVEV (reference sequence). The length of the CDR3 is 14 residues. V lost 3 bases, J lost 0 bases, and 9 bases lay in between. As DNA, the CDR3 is TGTGCCAGCAGTTTTCAGGGTACCTCCTACGAGCAGTACTTC. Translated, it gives CASSFQGTSYEQYF.

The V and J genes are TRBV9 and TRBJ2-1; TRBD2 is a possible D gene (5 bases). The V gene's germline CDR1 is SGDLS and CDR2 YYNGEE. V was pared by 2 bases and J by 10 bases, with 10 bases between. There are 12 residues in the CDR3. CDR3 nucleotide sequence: TGTGCCAGCAGCGTCATGACGGGAGAGCAGTTCTTC. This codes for CASSVMTGEQFF. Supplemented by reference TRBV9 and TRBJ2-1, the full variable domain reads DSGVTQTPKHLITATGQRVTLRCSPRSGDLSVYWYQQSLDQGLQFLIQYYNGEERAKGNILERFSAQQFPDLHSELNLSSLELGDSALYFCASSVMTGEQFFGPGTRLTVL.

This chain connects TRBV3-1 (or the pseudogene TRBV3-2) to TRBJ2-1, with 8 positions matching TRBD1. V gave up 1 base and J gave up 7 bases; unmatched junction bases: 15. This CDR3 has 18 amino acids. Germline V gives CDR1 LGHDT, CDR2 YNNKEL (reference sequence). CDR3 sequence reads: CASSQGQGIDQGANEQFF. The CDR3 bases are TGTGCCAGCAGCCAAGGTCAAGGTATTGACCAGGGGGCGAATGAGCAGTTCTTC.

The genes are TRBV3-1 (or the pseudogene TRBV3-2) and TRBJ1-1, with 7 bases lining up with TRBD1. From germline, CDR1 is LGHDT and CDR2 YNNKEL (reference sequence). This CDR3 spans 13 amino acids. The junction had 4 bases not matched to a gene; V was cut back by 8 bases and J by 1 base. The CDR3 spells CASRGQPNTEAFF. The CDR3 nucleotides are TGTGCCAGCCGGGGACAGCCGAACACTGAAGCTTTCTTT.

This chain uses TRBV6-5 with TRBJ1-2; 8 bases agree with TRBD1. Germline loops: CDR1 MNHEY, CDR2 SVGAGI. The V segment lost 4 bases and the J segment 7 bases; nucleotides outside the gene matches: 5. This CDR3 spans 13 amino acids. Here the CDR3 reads CASSWTGRIGYTF. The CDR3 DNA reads TGTGCCAGCAGTTGGACAGGGCGGATTGGCTACACCTTC.